The 9 T cell receptor beta chains below were found in one sample sequenced in a study of T cell changes during pregnancy in multiple sclerosis. Assay used: immunoSEQ multiplex PCR; TCRdb lists only in-frame clones, some missing. There are around 40,000 clones in the sample; about nine tenths occur only once, and more than 0.45% lies in the top ten. The source was CD4+ T cells from peripheral blood mononuclear cells, collected in the first trimester of pregnancy. The receptors were gathered from a female donor in good health, enrolled as a control in a pregnancy study.

The chain joins TRBV9 to TRBJ1-1; tentatively, D is TRBD1 (6 bases). The V end was cut by 0 bases, the J end by 7 bases, with 10 bases between. Germline loops: CDR1 SGDLS, CDR2 YYNGEE. This CDR3 region has 13 residues. The CDR3 bases are TGTGCCAGCAGCGTAGAGGGGGAACATGAAGCTTTCTTT. This translates into CASSVEGEHEAFF.

The CDR3 nucleotides read TGCAGCGTGACCGATAGCGGGCGTTCCTACGAGCAGTACTTC. It codes for CSVTDSGRSYEQYF. The chain is built from TRBV29-1 and TRBJ2-7; 7 bases line up with TRBD2. Germline V gives CDR1 SQVTM, CDR2 ANQGSEA. The junction had 9 bases not matched to a gene; V was cut back by 6 bases and J by 1 base. This CDR3 region has 14 residues.

V usage is TRBV5-6 and J usage is TRBJ2-3, with D possibly being TRBD1 (6 bases). The CDR3 has 19 amino acids. CDR1 SGHDT and CDR2 YYEEEE come from the germline V gene. V was shortened by 1 base and J by 1 base, with 22 bases between the two germline ends. CDR3 sequence (DNA): TGTGCCAGCAGCTTGTTGTGGGGACCACAGGGAAAGCGCACAGATACGCAGTATTTT. This sequence encodes CASSLLWGPQGKRTDTQYF.

The chain carries TRBV5-1 and TRBJ2-7; 9 positions agree with TRBD1. The CDR3 is 14 residues long. Germline CDR1 is SGHRS and CDR2 is YFSETQ. Trimming at V came to 4 bases and at J to 2 bases, leaving 4 bases not matched to a gene. CDR3 sequence: CASSGGQGPYEQYF. CDR3 in DNA: TGCGCCAGCAGCGGGGGACAGGGCCCCTACGAGCAGTACTTC.

The chain joins TRBV18 to TRBJ2-3, with D perhaps TRBD2 (5 bases). The CDR3 has 16 amino acids. V was trimmed by 3 bases and J by 1 base, leaving 14 bases between them. Germline CDR1 reads KGHSH; CDR2 reads LQKENI. The CDR3 DNA reads TGTGCCAGCTCACCCGGGTCCCCCGGGGGCACAGATACGCAGTATTTT. It codes for CASSPGSPGGTDTQYF. Full variable domain (outside the CDR3, taken from reference TRBV18 and TRBJ2-3): NAGVMQNPRHLVRRRGQEARLRCSPMKGHSHVYWYRQLPEEGLKFMVYLQKENIIDESGMPKERFSAEFPKEGPSILRIQQVVRGDSAAYFCASSPGSPGGTDTQYFGPGTRLTVL.

V gene TRBV7-2 combines with J gene TRBJ2-4; TRBD1 matches 8 bases. The V and J ends lost 6 bases and 0 bases, in that order; junction bases with no gene match: 7. Per the germline V gene, CDR1 is SGHTA and CDR2 is FQGNSA. The CDR3 has 16 residues. The CDR3 coding sequence is TGTGCCAGCAGACGAGGACAGGGCCTAGCCAAAAACATTCAGTACTTC. It yields the protein CASRRGQGLAKNIQYF.

The V call is TRBV28, the J call TRBJ1-2; possibly TRBD1 for D (5 bases). V was cut by 3 bases and J by 6 bases, with 11 bases left in between. Per the germline V gene, CDR1 is MDHEN and CDR2 is SYDVKM. The CDR3 is 13 amino acids. The CDR3 DNA reads as TGTGCCAGCAGTTTCGGGGGGATTAATGGCTACACCTTC. Translation: CASSFGGINGYTF.

The chain is built from TRBV19 and TRBJ1-6; 8 nucleotides line up with TRBD1. The germline V gene has CDR1 LNHDA and CDR2 SQIVND (reference sequence). V shed 3 bases and J 5 bases; nucleotides not matched to a gene: 6. The CDR3 runs 16 residues. CDR3: CASSMWTGLDNSPLHF. The DNA of the CDR3 is TGTGCCAGTAGTATGTGGACAGGGTTGGATAATTCACCCCTCCACTTT. The variable domain in full, completed from reference TRBV19 and TRBJ1-6, reads DGGITQSPKYLFRKEGQNVTLSCEQNLNHDAMYWYRQDPGQGLRLIYYSQIVNDFQKGDIAEGYSVSREKKESFPLTVTSAQKNPTAFYLCASSMWTGLDNSPLHFGNGTRLTVT.

The chain recombines TRBV7-2 with TRBJ1-2, with no clear D. The CDR3 has 11 residues. V dropped 3 bases and J dropped 5 bases, with 4 bases sitting between them. The V gene's germline CDR1 is SGHTA and CDR2 FQGNSA. The CDR3 nucleotides are TGTGCCAGCAGCTTCTCGTATGGCTACACCTTC. This encodes CASSFSYGYTF.